This T cell receptor (beta chain) was sequenced in a study of T cells after yellow fever vaccination. Study details: Some fractions had low cell numbers, and these were prepared with SMART-Seq v4 Ultra Low Input.

Study-level findings and limits: Boosting was followed by the reappearance of most primary-vaccination clones (approximately 95% CD4, 88% CD8).

CDR1 is DFQATT and CDR2 is SNEGSKA in the germline V gene (reference sequence). The CDR3 loop spans 14 amino acids. V gave up 3 bases and J gave up 4 bases; unmatched junction bases: 8. As to this clonotype: Its antigen is currently unknown.

Synthesis of TCR cDNA relied on 5'RACE template switching, which attached a universal primer site and UMIs. TCRdb reanalysed the 5' RACE reads using MiXCR and keeps one entry per CDR3 protein. The sample carries approximately 550,000 distinct CDR3 sequences, 15% to 20% recorded once. Sequencing used PBMCs, obtained 15 days after the yellow fever booster vaccination. The chain recombines TRBV20-1 with TRBJ2-5; 7 positions match TRBD2. This clonotype was obtained from a man aged 25-45 years who received the YFV17D yellow fever vaccine. CDR3 nucleotide sequence: TGCAGTGCTAGTAGGGAGGGCCTTTCAGAGACCCAGTACTTC. Residues: CSASREGLSETQYF.